Listed here is a single TCR beta chain. This record belongs to a study of blood T cell repertoires in COVID-19. Produced via immunoSEQ multiplex PCR; TCRdb's table is partial and in-frame only. The sample yields 120,000 to 150,000 clones, 87% seen once. Sequenced sample: peripheral blood. This TCR derives from a woman aged 45-65 years with acute or convalescent COVID-19.

The CDR3 coding sequence is TGTGCCAGTAGTGTCCGTTTGGGCCTGGAAGCTTTCTTT. Its protein product is CASSVRLGLEAFF. The chain carries TRBV19 and TRBJ1-1, with no clear D. The germline gives CDR1 LNHDA, CDR2 SQIVND (reference sequence). The CDR3 has 13 amino acids. Trimming cost V 5 bases and J 8 bases, with 15 bases left between them.